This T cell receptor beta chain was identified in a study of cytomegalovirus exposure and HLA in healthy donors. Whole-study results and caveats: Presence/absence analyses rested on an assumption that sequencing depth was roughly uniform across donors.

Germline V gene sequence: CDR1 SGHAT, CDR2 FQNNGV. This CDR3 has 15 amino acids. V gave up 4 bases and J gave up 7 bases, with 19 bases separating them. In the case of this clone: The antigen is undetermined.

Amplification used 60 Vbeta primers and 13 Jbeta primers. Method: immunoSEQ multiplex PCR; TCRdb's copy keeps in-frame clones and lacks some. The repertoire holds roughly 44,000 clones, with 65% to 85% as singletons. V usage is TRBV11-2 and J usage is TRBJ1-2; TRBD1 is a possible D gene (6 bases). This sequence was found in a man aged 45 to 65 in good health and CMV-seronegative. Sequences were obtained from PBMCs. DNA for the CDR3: TGTGCCAGCAGCTCACTCACAGGGACCATTGGTGGCTACACCTTC. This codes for CASSSLTGTIGGYTF.